This T cell receptor (beta chain) originates from a study of CXCR3-negative and CXCR3-positive naive CD8 T cells (dated by TCRdb to about 2019). For context, the study as a whole: In total, some 130 million TRB reads were obtained, corresponding to roughly 1.5 +/- 0.3 million reads per library. The TRBV-TRBJ cluster analysis covered naive subsets from 5 donors and memory cells from 3 donors. The diversity and physicochemical repertoire analyses included 11 donors pooled from two independent experiments. General findings and caveats noted by the study authors: Both naive subsets had comparably high repertoire diversity, while memory CD8+ T cells had much lower repertoire diversity. Surface CD5, linked to self-reactivity in mice, was comparable between naive subsets; TCR interaction strength was therefore also inferred from TRB CDR3 physicochemical properties. Compared with CXCR3-negative naive cells, CXCR3-positive naive cells had TRB CDR3s with higher hydrophobicity (lower Kidera factor 4), lower energy, and higher strength and volume indices. Because CXCR3 expression was partially decreased after cryopreservation, freshly isolated PBMCs were used for most assays. Naive CXCR3-negative and CXCR3-positive cells from the same donor showed similar TRBV-TRBJ usage, whereas memory cells showed distinct patterns.

From the cysteine through the phenylalanine, the CDR3 covers 13 amino acids. Nucleotide data are not available. The germline V gene gives CDR1 as SQVTM and CDR2 as ANQGSEA. For each CD8+ T cell subset, flow sorting was done in triplicate, and a few hundred thousand cells per subset went directly into RLT lysis buffer. To keep memory contaminants out, a stringent definition of naive CD8+ T cells was applied: CD45RO-CCR7+CD27+CD95-. Peripheral blood mononuclear cells were isolated from buffy coats using standard density gradient centrifugation. A FACSAria III was used to flow-sort naive CD8+ T cells into CXCR3-negative and CXCR3-positive populations. An RNeasy Mini Kit was used to extract total RNA from the sorted cells. With regard to this clonotype: This receptor's antigen is unknown.

Sequenced using a NextSeq 550. The Human TCR Profiling Kit (MiLaboratory) was used to make UMI-labeled 5' RACE TRB cDNA libraries. cDNA synthesis used the entire amount of extracted RNA, and PCR amplification then used the entire amount of cDNA produced. Libraries were prepared in parallel with an identical number of PCR cycles. The study's processing was this. With a requirement of at least two reads per UMI, MIGEC and MiXCR extracted about 56,000 +/- 9,600 unique UMI-labeled TRB cDNA molecules per library. An average of 40,000 +/- 10,000 functional in-frame TRB CDR3 nucleotide clonotypes without stop codons was found per library. After downsampling to 5000 UMI-labeled TRB molecules per sample, diversity metrics such as normalized Shannon-Wiener and Chao1 were calculated in VDJtools. VDJtools was used to calculate clonotype-size-weighted physicochemical properties of the central five CDR3 residues, namely interaction energy, strength, volume and Kidera factor 4. TCRdb reprocessed the reads, and each CDR3 protein sequence is entered once, without DNA. These V and J calls rely on TCRdb rather than the paper's analysis. For this sample, the table gives 100,000 to 150,000 distinct CDR3 sequences. Roughly 0.31% of the sample goes to the ten largest clones.

Sequencing was performed on naive CXCR3- CD8+ T cells from blood. The sample's cell subset or site label, decoded: CD45RO-CCR7+CD27+CD95- naive CD8+ T cells lacking CXCR3 (TNR3-). Here the chain combines TRBV29-1 and TRBJ2-7; no DNA is available, so the TRBD2 call from TCRdb remains unchecked. The receptor was isolated from a human donor in good health. Some clones in this sample may be carry-over from other donors' samples. For the CDR3, the sequence is CSVQAGGDYEQYF.